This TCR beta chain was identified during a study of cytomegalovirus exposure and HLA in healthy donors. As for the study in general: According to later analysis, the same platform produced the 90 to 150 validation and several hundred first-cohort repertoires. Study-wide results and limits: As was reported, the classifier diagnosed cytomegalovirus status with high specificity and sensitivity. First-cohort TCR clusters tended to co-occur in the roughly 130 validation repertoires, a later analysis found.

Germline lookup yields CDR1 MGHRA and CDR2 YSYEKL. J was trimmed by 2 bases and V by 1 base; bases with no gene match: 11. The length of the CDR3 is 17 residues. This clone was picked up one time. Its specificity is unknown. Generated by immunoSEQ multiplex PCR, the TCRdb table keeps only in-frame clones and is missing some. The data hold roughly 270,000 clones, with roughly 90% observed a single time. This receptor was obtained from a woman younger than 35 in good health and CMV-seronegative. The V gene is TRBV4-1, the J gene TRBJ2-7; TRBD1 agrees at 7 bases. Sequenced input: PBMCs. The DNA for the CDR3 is TGCGCCAGCAGCCAAGGCCCCGGACAGGTTTCGGCCTACGAGCAGTACTTC. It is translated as CASSQGPGQVSAYEQYF.